Presented here are 28 T cell receptor beta chains from one specimen sequenced in a study of identical twins. One entry per CDR3 protein results from TCRdb running MiXCR on the 5' RACE reads. The sample comprises roughly 770,000 distinct CDR3 sequences, around a sixth of which are singletons, and roughly 13% rests with the top ten. These same records also appear under a second study, on T cells expressing NK-cell markers.

Sequencing was performed on PBMCs. These receptors all come from a woman between 18 and 30 years old in good health.

This clonotype came up a few times. The chain joins TRBV10-2 to TRBJ2-3, with D perhaps matching TRBD1 or TRBD2 (6 bases each). Trimming cost V 0 bases and J 2 bases, with 12 bases left between them. The CDR3 has 16 residues. The germline CDR1 and CDR2 sequences are WSHSY and SAAADI. The CDR3 bases are TGCGCCAGCAGTGAGTCGAGGGGGGCCTACACAGATACGCAGTATTTT. Translated: CASSESRGAYTDTQYF.

This clonotype was found a few times. V and J are TRBV20-1 and TRBJ1-1; tentative D call: TRBD1 (5 bases). This CDR3 contains 10 residues. Germline assignment: CDR1 DFQATT and CDR2 SNEGSKA (reference sequence). V was trimmed by 5 bases and J by 11 bases, leaving 12 bases between them. The CDR3 loop reads CSAVQGRAFF. CDR3 nucleotide sequence: TGCAGTGCTGTTCAGGGAAGGGCTTTCTTT.

The chain employs TRBV18 and TRBJ1-2; the D gene is possibly TRBD1 (6 bases). The CDR3 consists of 13 residues. Germline V gene sequence: CDR1 KGHSH, CDR2 LQKENI. The V and J ends lost 6 bases and 4 bases respectively, with 12 bases between them. The DNA of the CDR3 is TGTGCCAGCTCTCCCTTACAGGGCTATGGCTACACCTTC. Its protein product is CASSPLQGYGYTF.

The table lists this clonotype with a few counts. This chain uses TRBV11-2 with TRBJ2-7; D is undetermined. Per the germline V gene, CDR1 is SGHAT and CDR2 is FQNNGV. The V end was cut by 2 bases, the J end by 4 bases, with 24 bases between. The CDR3 covers 18 residues. Here the CDR3 DNA reads TGTGCCAGCAGCTTATGGTCCCTGCGACCCCCGGAGAGGTACGAGCAGTACTTC. Residues: CASSLWSLRPPERYEQYF.

This clonotype has only a few counts. V is TRBV4-2 and J is TRBJ2-2; 7 bases are a match to TRBD1. Per germline, CDR1 LGHNA and CDR2 YNFKEQ. The CDR3 runs to 14 residues. The junction had 2 bases not matched to a gene; V was cut back by 1 base and J by 6 bases. The CDR3 DNA sequence: TGTGCCAGCAGCCAAGGACAGGGCCCCGGGGAGCTGTTTTTT. Its protein product is CASSQGQGPGELFF.

The chain employs TRBV9 and TRBJ2-1; 9 bases are shared with TRBD2. Trimming at V came to 0 bases and at J to 0 bases, leaving 4 bases not matched to a gene. Germline V gene sequence: CDR1 SGDLS, CDR2 YYNGEE. The length of the CDR3 is 17 residues. CDR3 bases: TGTGCCAGCAGCGTAGTTAGCGGGGGTGTCTCCTACAATGAGCAGTTCTTC. It codes for CASSVVSGGVSYNEQFF.

The V call is TRBV5-5, the J call TRBJ2-2, with D possibly called TRBD1 or TRBD2 (6 bases each). The germline V gene has CDR1 SGHKS and CDR2 YYEKEE (reference sequence). The V and J ends lost 5 bases and 7 bases respectively, with 9 bases between them. CDR3 length equals 12 residues. CDR3: CASSRGLGELFF. The CDR3 nucleotides read TGTGCCAGCAGTCGGGGGCTCGGGGAGCTGTTTTTT.

The V call is TRBV5-8, the J call TRBJ2-1; a weak D match, TRBD2 (7 bases). Trimming stripped 6 bases from V and 6 bases from J, with 19 bases between. The germline V gene encodes CDR1 SGHTS and CDR2 YDEGEE. This CDR3 is built from 15 residues. The CDR3 nucleotides are TGTGCCAGCACCAGAGCCGGGGGGCGCCCCAATGAGCAGTTCTTC. This codes for CASTRAGGRPNEQFF.

The V call is TRBV5-5, the J call TRBJ1-2; the D gene is possibly TRBD1 (6 bases). The CDR3 spans 16 residues. CDR1 is SGHKS and CDR2 is YYEKEE in the germline V gene (reference sequence). Between the trimmed V and J ends, which lost 4 bases and 4 bases, there was a span of 20 bases. CDR3 sequence reads: CASSITGGAGGYGYTF. The CDR3 DNA follows: TGTGCCAGCAGCATCACCGGGGGGGCTGGTGGCTATGGCTACACCTTC.

This clonotype has only a few counts. The V call is TRBV11-2, the J call TRBJ2-5; D may be TRBD1 (5 bases). V was pared by 5 bases and J by 0 bases, with 22 bases between. Germline loops: CDR1 SGHAT, CDR2 FQNNGV. The CDR3 spans 18 residues. The CDR3 reads CASSHDTALQANQETQYF. The CDR3 nucleotides read TGTGCCAGCAGCCACGATACAGCACTACAGGCCAACCAAGAGACCCAGTACTTC.

V is TRBV9 and J is TRBJ1-5; TRBD1 is a possible D gene (6 bases). V was cut by 1 base and J by 4 bases, with 12 bases left in between. The germline V gene has CDR1 SGDLS and CDR2 YYNGEE. The CDR3 consists of 15 residues. The CDR3 here is CASSVSTGQNQPQHF. CDR3 sequence (DNA): TGTGCCAGCAGCGTATCCACAGGGCAGAATCAGCCCCAGCATTTT.

The chain joins TRBV11-2 to TRBJ2-1, with 9 bases that match TRBD2. The V gene's germline CDR1 is SGHAT and CDR2 FQNNGV. Trimming removed 6 bases from V and 4 bases from J; junction bases left unmatched: 10. This CDR3 is 16 amino acids long. This CDR3 is CASRKIAGELYNEQFF. In DNA, the CDR3 is TGTGCCAGCAGGAAGATAGCGGGAGAGTTATACAATGAGCAGTTCTTC.

The V call is TRBV19, the J call TRBJ2-1; D remains unclear. CDR1 is LNHDA and CDR2 is SQIVND in the germline V gene (reference sequence). The CDR3 loop spans 14 amino acids. The V gene lost 5 bases and the J gene lost 7 bases, with 15 bases spanning the gap. CDR3 amino acids: CASSSEEKGNEQFF. Written as DNA, the CDR3 is TGTGCCAGTAGTTCCGAGGAAAAAGGGAATGAGCAGTTCTTC.

This clonotype showed up just a few times. The chain combines TRBV19 with TRBJ2-1; D is uncertain. CDR1 is LNHDA and CDR2 is SQIVND in the germline V gene (reference sequence). Trimming removed 7 bases at V and 1 base at J, with 17 bases between. The CDR3 is 16 amino acids. DNA for the CDR3: TGTGCCAGTACCCCGTATGGCTTGGGATCCTACAATGAGCAGTTCTTC. It yields the protein CASTPYGLGSYNEQFF.

V and J are TRBV5-8 and TRBJ2-7, with TRBD2 identical over 9 bases. The CDR3 extends over 15 amino acids. Trimming removed 4 bases from V and 5 bases from J; junction bases left unmatched: 10. CDR1 is SGHTS, CDR2 YDEGEE, per germline. CDR3 bases: TGTGCCAGCAGCAGCGGGGATAGCGGGAGCCACGAGCAGTACTTC. Translated: CASSSGDSGSHEQYF. Together with reference TRBV5-8 and TRBJ2-7, the CDR3 gives the full variable domain: EAGVTQSPTHLIKTRGQQATLRCSPISGHTSVYWYQQALGLGLQFLLWYDEGEERNRGNFPPRFSGRQFPNYSSELNVNALELEDSALYLCASSSGDSGSHEQYFGPGTRLTVT.

The chain employs TRBV5-6 and TRBJ1-1; TRBD1 might be the D (5 bases). CDR1 and CDR2 (germline): SGHDT, YYEEEE. The V gene lost 4 bases and the J gene lost 5 bases, with 12 bases spanning the gap. This CDR3 spans 13 amino acids. CDR3 protein: CASSGGTGTEAFF. The DNA of the CDR3 is TGTGCCAGCAGCGGGGGAACGGGTACTGAAGCTTTCTTT.

This clonotype has more than one count but fewer than ten. The rearrangement uses TRBV4-2 and TRBJ2-3; 8 positions match TRBD2. Germline assignment: CDR1 LGHNA and CDR2 YNFKEQ. J gave up 0 bases and V 6 bases, and 8 bases lay outside the gene matches. The CDR3 runs 16 residues. The CDR3 coding sequence is TGTGCCAGCAGTTCCTTAGCGGGGCTTAGCACAGATACGCAGTATTTT. Protein product: CASSSLAGLSTDTQYF.

The V gene is TRBV12-3 or TRBV12-4, the J gene TRBJ1-5, with D possibly being TRBD1 (6 bases). The germline V and J ends were trimmed by 6 bases and 6 bases, with 12 bases remaining between them. The CDR3 runs to 13 residues. The CDR3 reads CASRDSAGQPQHF. The CDR3 nucleotides are TGTGCCAGCAGGGACAGTGCCGGTCAGCCCCAGCATTTT.

This clonotype was observed a few times. The chain couples TRBV18 to TRBJ2-6, with a weak D call TRBD2 (6 bases). This CDR3 has 20 amino acids. Germline-derived CDR1 and CDR2 are KGHSH and LQKENI. Trimming left V 5 bases short and J 1 base short, with 24 bases between. This CDR3 is CASSSWRRGHALSGANVLTF. The DNA for the CDR3 is TGTGCCAGCTCATCCTGGAGGAGGGGCCATGCTTTGTCTGGGGCCAACGTCCTGACTTTC.

The chain couples TRBV11-2 to TRBJ2-3; 15 bases are a match to TRBD2. V trimming: 6 bases; J trimming: 6 bases; junction bases outside the gene matches: 7. This CDR3 comprises 16 residues. Germline loops: CDR1 SGHAT, CDR2 FQNNGV. The CDR3 DNA is TGTGCCAGCAGTTGGACTAGCGGGAGGGCCGGGGATACGCAGTATTTT. Amino acids: CASSWTSGRAGDTQYF.

This clonotype appeared many times. The chain links TRBV7-9 to TRBJ2-2, with D possibly matching TRBD1 (5 bases). The V end lost 8 bases, the J end lost 3 bases, and 7 bases lay between the germline ends. There are 12 residues in the CDR3. Per the germline V gene, CDR1 is SEHNR and CDR2 is FQNEAQ (reference sequence). Here the CDR3 DNA reads TGTGCCAGCCGACAGCACACCGGGGAGCTGTTTTTT. Translated, it gives CASRQHTGELFF.

This rearrangement joins TRBV11-3 to TRBJ2-1, with 12 bases that match TRBD2. The CDR3 extends over 14 amino acids. The germline V gene encodes CDR1 SGHNT and CDR2 YENEEA. With 1 base clipped from V and 13 bases from J, the junction kept 5 bases outside the gene matches. CDR3 sequence: CASSLGLAGEYQFF. In DNA, the CDR3 is TGTGCCAGCAGCTTAGGACTAGCGGGGGAGTACCAGTTCTTC.

At least ten counts were recorded for this clonotype. The chain is built from TRBV5-1 and TRBJ2-7, with D unresolved. Per germline, CDR1 SGHRS and CDR2 YFSETQ. There are 13 residues in the CDR3. The V and J ends lost 3 bases and 2 bases respectively, with 9 bases between them. CDR3 nucleotides: TGCGCCAGCAGCTACAGAACCCCCTACGAGCAGTACTTC. Translating it yields CASSYRTPYEQYF.

A few counts support this clonotype. The CDR3 DNA reads as TGTGCCAGCAGCTATAGACTCGGAGAGACCCAGTACTTC. It codes for CASSYRLGETQYF. The chain uses TRBV7-8 and TRBJ2-5, with D hard to call. The CDR3 totals 13 residues. Trimming shortened V by 4 bases and J by 4 bases, and 10 bases separated the two germline ends. Germline CDR1 and CDR2: SGHVS and FQNEAQ.

V is TRBV5-1 and J is TRBJ2-2, with D perhaps assigned TRBD1 or TRBD2 (5 bases each). Germline-derived CDR1 and CDR2 are SGHRS and YFSETQ. Trimming left V 4 bases short and J 5 bases short, with 18 bases between. The CDR3 is 16 amino acids. The CDR3 DNA is TGCGCCAGCAGCCCCCACCGGGACCAGTCAACCGGGGAGCTGTTTTTT. Its translation: CASSPHRDQSTGELFF.

Many counts were recorded for this clonotype. The rearrangement joins TRBV12-3 or TRBV12-4 to TRBJ1-4, with D perhaps TRBD1 (6 bases). The CDR3 extends over 15 amino acids. V shed 7 bases and J shed 8 bases, with 20 bases lying between them. CDR3 nucleotide sequence: TGTGCCAGCACCACGGGGGCGCTCGGAGGCGAAAAACTGTTTTTT. It encodes CASTTGALGGEKLFF.

The chain uses TRBV6-1 and TRBJ2-5; perhaps TRBD2 as D (5 bases). V was trimmed by 7 bases and J by 1 base, leaving 10 bases between them. CDR1 is MNHNS and CDR2 is SASEGT in the germline V gene. The CDR3 spans 13 residues. CDR3: CASKGSSQETQYF. CDR3 in DNA: TGTGCCAGCAAAGGGAGTTCCCAAGAGACCCAGTACTTC.

The rearrangement uses TRBV24-1 and TRBJ2-3; D is possibly TRBD2 (6 bases). The V end was cut by 2 bases, the J end by 4 bases, with 18 bases between. CDR1 KGHDR and CDR2 SFDVKD come from the germline V gene. This CDR3 is built from 17 residues. The CDR3 here is CATSDSRGTREPDTQYF. The CDR3 DNA reads as TGTGCCACCAGTGATTCCCGCGGGACTCGGGAGCCAGATACGCAGTATTTT.